Sequencing of this T cell receptor beta chain was carried out in a study of T cell clonotyping in hematopoietic cell transplantation. CDR3 length: 14 residues. Per the germline V gene, CDR1 is LNHNV and CDR2 is YYDKDF (reference sequence). V lost 4 bases and J 2 bases, leaving 12 bases between the germline ends. Comment on this clone: Its target is not known.

Study findings and constraints: No sorting was done, leaving CD4 and CD8 contributions mixed. Recipient TCR diversity dropped after transplant; expanded clonotypes rose from day 30 to 180.

Libraries were prepared by immunoSEQ multiplex PCR; TCRdb keeps only in-frame clonotypes and omits some of them. The sample contains about 9,300 clones, 86% of which appear only once. The TCR originated in a human patient who had an allogeneic stem cell transplant, so the T cells may come from the graft donor. The donor label of this sample is uncertain. Some clones in this sample may be carry-over from other donors' samples. The J gene is TRBJ2-7, the V gene TRBV15, with TRBD1 as a possible D gene (6 bases). This specimen was PBMCs, taken 180 days after allogeneic stem cell transplant. CDR3 residues: CATSIRQVTYEQYF. The DNA of the CDR3 is TGTGCCACCAGCATAAGACAGGTTACCTACGAGCAGTACTTC.